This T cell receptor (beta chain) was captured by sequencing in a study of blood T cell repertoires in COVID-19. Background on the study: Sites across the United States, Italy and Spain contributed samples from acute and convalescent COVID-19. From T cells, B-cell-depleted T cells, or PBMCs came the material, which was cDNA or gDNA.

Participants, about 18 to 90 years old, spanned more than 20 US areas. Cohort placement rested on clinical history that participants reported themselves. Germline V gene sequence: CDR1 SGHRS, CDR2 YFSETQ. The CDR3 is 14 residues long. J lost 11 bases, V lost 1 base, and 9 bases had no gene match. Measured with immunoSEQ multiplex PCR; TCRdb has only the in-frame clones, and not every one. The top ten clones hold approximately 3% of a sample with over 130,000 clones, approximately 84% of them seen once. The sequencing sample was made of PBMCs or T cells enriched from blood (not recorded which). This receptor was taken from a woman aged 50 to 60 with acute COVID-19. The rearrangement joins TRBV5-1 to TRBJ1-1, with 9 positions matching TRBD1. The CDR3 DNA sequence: TGCGCCAGCAGCTTGAACAACAGGGGGCTCCCGGCTTTCTTT. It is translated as CASSLNNRGLPAFF.